These T cell receptor beta chains were read from a single sample in a study of blood T cell repertoires in COVID-19. Assay used: immunoSEQ multiplex PCR; TCRdb lists only in-frame clones, some missing. The table shows 300,000 to 400,000 clones, with under 95% occurring only once. Sequenced input: peripheral blood. All receptors come from a young woman who had recovered from COVID-19. Both conserved end residues are part of each CDR3. Each record gives: clone size, J gene, D gene, V gene, CDR3 protein, CDR3 DNA. The D gene is left open where the match is weak. Expanded clones get a size class; other rows say once, few or many, or leave the size out.

clone_size: few
j_call: TRBJ1-1
d_call: NA
v_call: TRBV30
cdr3_aa: CAWTRGYEAFF
cdr3_nt: TGTGCCTGGACCAGAGGGTACGAAGCTTTCTTT

clone_size: NA
j_call: TRBJ1-4
d_call: TRBD1
v_call: TRBV30
cdr3_aa: CAWSVRVTGGEKLFF
cdr3_nt: TGTGCCTGGAGTGTACGAGTGACAGGGGGCGAAAAACTGTTTTTT

clone_size: few
j_call: TRBJ1-2
d_call: TRBD1
v_call: TRBV27
cdr3_aa: CASRPGTGSGGYTF
cdr3_nt: TGTGCCAGCAGGCCAGGGACAGGGAGCGGCGGCTACACCTTC

clone_size: NA
j_call: TRBJ1-1
d_call: TRBD1
v_call: TRBV6-5
cdr3_aa: CASGDSYYEAFF
cdr3_nt: TGTGCCAGCGGGGACAGCTACTATGAAGCTTTCTTT

clone_size: once
j_call: TRBJ2-3
d_call: TRBD2
v_call: TRBV5-1
cdr3_aa: CASSLSGSTGADTQYF
cdr3_nt: TGCGCCAGCAGCCTAAGCGGGAGCACAGGCGCAGATACGCAGTATTTT

clone_size: NA
j_call: TRBJ2-2
d_call: NA
v_call: TRBV7-8
cdr3_aa: CASSLSSRARELFF
cdr3_nt: TGTGCCAGCAGCTTATCATCGAGAGCCAGGGAGCTGTTTTTT

clone_size: NA
j_call: TRBJ1-2
d_call: TRBD1
v_call: TRBV27
cdr3_aa: CASSLSDRDYGYTF
cdr3_nt: TGTGCCAGCAGTTTATCGGACAGGGATTATGGCTACACCTTC

clone_size: NA
j_call: TRBJ2-5
d_call: NA
v_call: TRBV4-3
cdr3_aa: CASSQVVRQETQYF
cdr3_nt: TGCGCCAGCAGCCAAGTGGTCAGACAAGAGACCCAGTACTTC

clone_size: NA
j_call: TRBJ2-3
d_call: NA
v_call: TRBV5-6
cdr3_aa: CASSLAAADTQYF
cdr3_nt: TGTGCCAGCAGCTTGGCCGCAGCGGATACGCAGTATTTT

clone_size: NA
j_call: TRBJ1-6
d_call: TRBD1
v_call: TRBV4-1
cdr3_aa: CASSQLPGQLNSPLHF
cdr3_nt: TGCGCCAGCAGCCAACTTCCGGGACAGCTTAATTCACCCCTCCACTTT

clone_size: NA
j_call: TRBJ2-3
d_call: TRBD2
v_call: TRBV7-2
cdr3_aa: CASSLVGRASTDTQYF
cdr3_nt: TGTGCCAGCAGCTTAGTAGGGAGGGCGAGCACAGATACGCAGTATTTT

clone_size: once
j_call: TRBJ2-3
d_call: NA
v_call: TRBV11-2
cdr3_aa: CASGSSGLFTDTQYF
cdr3_nt: TGTGCCAGCGGTAGTAGCGGACTATTCACAGATACGCAGTATTTT

clone_size: once
j_call: TRBJ1-6
d_call: TRBD1
v_call: TRBV19
cdr3_aa: CASSIIGTEAPLHF
cdr3_nt: TGTGCCAGTAGTATTATCGGGACAGAGGCACCCCTCCACTTT

clone_size: NA
j_call: TRBJ1-3
d_call: NA
v_call: TRBV5-1
cdr3_aa: CASSLVGPDSGNTIYF
cdr3_nt: TGCGCCAGCAGCTTGGTGGGCCCGGACTCTGGAAACACCATATATTTT

clone_size: NA
j_call: TRBJ1-4
d_call: TRBD1
v_call: TRBV27
cdr3_aa: CASSPKHRGDRTNEKLFF
cdr3_nt: TGTGCCAGCAGCCCAAAACACAGGGGGGATCGAACAAACGAAAAACTGTTTTTT

clone_size: NA
j_call: TRBJ1-1
d_call: NA
v_call: TRBV25-1
cdr3_aa: CASSESRGAGAFF
cdr3_nt: TGTGCCAGCAGTGAAAGTCGGGGAGCCGGAGCTTTCTTT

clone_size: NA
j_call: TRBJ1-1
d_call: NA
v_call: TRBV30
cdr3_aa: CAWSVMTNTEAFF
cdr3_nt: TGTGCCTGGAGTGTGATGACAAACACTGAAGCTTTCTTT

clone_size: once
j_call: TRBJ1-2
d_call: NA
v_call: TRBV7-2
cdr3_aa: CASTLSPGGGLRGYTF
cdr3_nt: TGTGCCAGCACTCTCTCCCCGGGGGGGGGCCTCCGGGGCTACACCTTC

clone_size: once
j_call: TRBJ2-1
d_call: NA
v_call: TRBV10-3
cdr3_aa: CAISENSNYNEQFF
cdr3_nt: TGTGCCATCAGTGAGAACAGCAACTACAATGAGCAGTTCTTC

clone_size: NA
j_call: TRBJ2-1
d_call: NA
v_call: TRBV18
cdr3_aa: CASSPGTVVEQFF
cdr3_nt: TGTGCCAGCTCCCCCGGGACTGTGGTTGAGCAGTTCTTC

clone_size: NA
j_call: TRBJ1-1
d_call: NA
v_call: TRBV5-6
cdr3_aa: CASSFGTSMNTEAFF
cdr3_nt: TGTGCCAGCAGCTTCGGGACTAGTATGAACACTGAAGCTTTCTTT

clone_size: NA
j_call: TRBJ1-4
d_call: NA
v_call: TRBV12-5
cdr3_aa: CASGLSYEEKLFF
cdr3_nt: TGTGCTAGTGGTTTGAGCTATGAAGAAAAACTGTTTTTT

clone_size: NA
j_call: TRBJ2-5
d_call: TRBD2
v_call: TRBV5-4
cdr3_aa: CASSRGGGYQETQYF
cdr3_nt: TGTGCCAGCAGCCGGGGCGGGGGGTACCAAGAGACCCAGTACTTC

clone_size: NA
j_call: TRBJ1-4
d_call: NA
v_call: TRBV4-3
cdr3_aa: CASSQDRAGDGEKLFF
cdr3_nt: TGCGCCAGCAGCCAAGATCGGGCAGGGGACGGCGAAAAACTGTTTTTT

clone_size: NA
j_call: TRBJ1-2
d_call: NA
v_call: TRBV19
cdr3_aa: CASSPSGNYGYTF
cdr3_nt: TGTGCCAGTAGCCCTTCAGGGAACTATGGCTACACCTTC

clone_size: NA
j_call: TRBJ2-1
d_call: TRBD2
v_call: TRBV25-1
cdr3_aa: CASSEYTGTSSYNEQFF
cdr3_nt: TGTGCCAGCAGTGAATATACCGGGACTAGCTCCTACAATGAGCAGTTCTTC

clone_size: NA
j_call: TRBJ1-1
d_call: TRBD1
v_call: TRBV18
cdr3_aa: CASSHRDRGLGSTEAFF
cdr3_nt: TGTGCCAGCTCACACCGGGACAGGGGGCTAGGGAGCACTGAAGCTTTCTTT

clone_size: NA
j_call: TRBJ1-1
d_call: TRBD1
v_call: TRBV7-2
cdr3_aa: CASRRQGGTEAFF
cdr3_nt: TGTGCCAGCCGGCGTCAGGGGGGCACTGAAGCTTTCTTT

clone_size: NA
j_call: TRBJ1-1
d_call: NA
v_call: TRBV27
cdr3_aa: CASMSLAWNTEAFF
cdr3_nt: TGTGCCAGCATGTCTCTGGCCTGGAACACTGAAGCTTTCTTT

clone_size: NA
j_call: TRBJ2-1
d_call: TRBD2
v_call: TRBV5-4
cdr3_aa: CASSLRTSGYNEQFF
cdr3_nt: TGTGCCAGCAGCTTACGGACTAGCGGATACAATGAGCAGTTCTTC

clone_size: NA
j_call: TRBJ1-2
d_call: TRBD1
v_call: TRBV18
cdr3_aa: CASSPQTGGELYGYTF
cdr3_nt: TGTGCCAGCTCACCACAGACAGGGGGCGAGTTGTATGGCTACACCTTC

clone_size: many
j_call: TRBJ2-3
d_call: NA
v_call: TRBV7-9
cdr3_aa: CASSYRADTQYF
cdr3_nt: TGTGCCAGCAGCTACAGGGCAGATACGCAGTATTTT

clone_size: NA
j_call: TRBJ1-1
d_call: NA
v_call: TRBV19
cdr3_aa: CASSIRTAGWTEAFF
cdr3_nt: TGTGCCAGTAGTATCAGGACGGCGGGGTGGACTGAAGCTTTCTTT

clone_size: once
j_call: TRBJ1-1
d_call: TRBD1
v_call: TRBV18
cdr3_aa: CASILSQGGTEAFF
cdr3_nt: TGTGCCAGCATCTTATCCCAGGGGGGAACTGAAGCTTTCTTT

clone_size: NA
j_call: TRBJ1-4
d_call: NA
v_call: TRBV4-3
cdr3_aa: CASSQDGGRGSEKLFF
cdr3_nt: TGCGCCAGCAGCCAAGATGGAGGCAGGGGTAGTGAAAAACTGTTTTTT

clone_size: NA
j_call: TRBJ2-5
d_call: TRBD1
v_call: TRBV11-2
cdr3_aa: CASSLGSTGGLIETQYF
cdr3_nt: TGTGCCAGCAGCTTAGGCTCTACAGGGGGCTTGATAGAGACCCAGTACTTC

clone_size: NA
j_call: TRBJ1-2
d_call: NA
v_call: TRBV19
cdr3_aa: CASSPNRVLSGYTF
cdr3_nt: TGTGCCAGTAGTCCTAACAGGGTTCTCTCTGGCTACACCTTC

clone_size: NA
j_call: TRBJ1-1
d_call: NA
v_call: TRBV7-2
cdr3_aa: CASSLSAGAFF
cdr3_nt: TGTGCCAGCAGCTTGTCTGCCGGGGCTTTCTTT

clone_size: NA
j_call: TRBJ1-1
d_call: NA
v_call: TRBV10-2
cdr3_aa: CASSVTENTEAFF
cdr3_nt: TGCGCCAGCAGTGTGACAGAAAACACTGAAGCTTTCTTT

clone_size: once
j_call: TRBJ2-1
d_call: NA
v_call: TRBV2
cdr3_aa: CASSSGYNEQFF
cdr3_nt: TGTGCCAGCAGTTCGGGTTACAATGAGCAGTTCTTC

clone_size: NA
j_call: TRBJ1-1
d_call: NA
v_call: TRBV7-6
cdr3_aa: CASSLAQGSGPGTEAFF
cdr3_nt: TGTGCCAGCAGCTTGGCCCAGGGGTCGGGTCCGGGCACTGAAGCTTTCTTT

clone_size: NA
j_call: TRBJ1-1
d_call: NA
v_call: TRBV5-1
cdr3_aa: CASSFSTQNTEAFF
cdr3_nt: TGCGCCAGCAGTTTTTCAACACAAAACACTGAAGCTTTCTTT

clone_size: NA
j_call: TRBJ1-5
d_call: NA
v_call: TRBV6-1
cdr3_aa: CASSEARGVNQPQHF
cdr3_nt: TGTGCCAGCAGTGAAGCCAGGGGAGTCAATCAGCCCCAGCATTTT

clone_size: NA
j_call: TRBJ2-2
d_call: TRBD2
v_call: TRBV19
cdr3_aa: CASRGLAATGELFF
cdr3_nt: TGTGCCAGTAGGGGACTAGCGGCCACCGGGGAGCTGTTTTTT

clone_size: NA
j_call: TRBJ2-5
d_call: NA
v_call: TRBV11-2
cdr3_aa: CASSPPTGRGETQYF
cdr3_nt: TGTGCCAGCAGCCCACCCACAGGGAGGGGAGAGACCCAGTACTTC

clone_size: NA
j_call: TRBJ1-2
d_call: TRBD1
v_call: TRBV6-5
cdr3_aa: CASRDLRQGDYGYTF
cdr3_nt: TGTGCCAGCAGGGACCTTAGACAGGGAGACTATGGCTACACCTTC

clone_size: few
j_call: TRBJ1-1
d_call: NA
v_call: TRBV7-9
cdr3_aa: CASSLVWGADTEAFF
cdr3_nt: TGTGCCAGCAGCTTAGTTTGGGGCGCTGACACTGAAGCTTTCTTT

clone_size: NA
j_call: TRBJ2-3
d_call: TRBD2
v_call: TRBV13
cdr3_aa: CASSLKAGGPPTDTQYF
cdr3_nt: TGTGCCAGCAGCTTAAAAGCGGGAGGGCCGCCCACAGATACGCAGTATTTT

clone_size: NA
j_call: TRBJ2-1
d_call: TRBD2
v_call: TRBV29-1
cdr3_aa: CSGGLAEEQFF
cdr3_nt: TGCAGCGGGGGACTAGCGGAGGAGCAGTTCTTC

clone_size: NA
j_call: TRBJ1-2
d_call: TRBD1
v_call: TRBV3-1/TRBV3-2
cdr3_aa: CASSQESRRGLPFYGYTF
cdr3_nt: TGTGCCAGCAGCCAAGAGTCTCGCAGGGGGCTCCCCTTCTATGGCTACACCTTC

clone_size: NA
j_call: TRBJ1-4
d_call: NA
v_call: TRBV11-2
cdr3_aa: CASSASGVLNEKLFF
cdr3_nt: TGTGCCAGCAGCGCCAGCGGGGTCCTTAATGAAAAACTGTTTTTT

clone_size: NA
j_call: TRBJ1-5
d_call: NA
v_call: TRBV30
cdr3_aa: CARSGGLNQPQHF
cdr3_nt: TGTGCCCGAAGCGGGGGGCTGAATCAGCCCCAGCATTTT

clone_size: once
j_call: TRBJ2-3
d_call: NA
v_call: TRBV5-6
cdr3_aa: CASSLQLAQRTDTQYF
cdr3_nt: TGTGCCAGCAGCTTGCAACTAGCCCAACGCACAGATACGCAGTATTTT